Presented here are 21 T cell receptor beta chains from one specimen sequenced in a study of blood T cell repertoires in COVID-19 (dated by TCRdb to the early 2020s). Preparation of the library involved the immunoSEQ multiplex PCR assay. TCRdb re-hosts the immuneACCESS table, in-frame sequences only. Its copies lack some clones; in the studies checked, an unresolved V gene accounts for under half of them, and the cause for the rest is not known. The sample table shows about 210,000 clones, and around 89% are seen once. The top ten clonotypes cover 4.8% of the sample. The sample was peripheral blood. The source of these receptors is a woman in her forties with acute or convalescent COVID-19.

The chain is built from TRBV4-1 and TRBJ1-3; tentatively, D is TRBD1 (5 bases). Germline CDR1 and CDR2: MGHRA and YSYEKL. The CDR3 totals 15 residues. With 4 bases removed from V and 0 bases from J, the gap between germline ends came to 10 bases. DNA for the CDR3: TGCGCCAGCAGCCTGCTCAGGGCCTCTGGAAACACCATATATTTT. Protein product: CASSLLRASGNTIYF.

This chain connects TRBV4-2 to TRBJ1-2; no clear D. From germline, CDR1 is LGHNA and CDR2 YNFKEQ. V was cut by 0 bases and J by 8 bases, with 16 bases left in between. This CDR3 is 15 amino acids long. In nucleotides, the CDR3 is TGTGCCAGCAGCCAAGAAACGACCTTTGTCGGGGGCTACACCTTC. This gives the protein CASSQETTFVGGYTF.

This chain links TRBV5-6 with TRBJ2-6, with D possibly matching TRBD2 (5 bases). The CDR3 contains 15 residues. Germline loops: CDR1 SGHDT, CDR2 YYEEEE. With 1 base removed from V and 2 bases from J, the gap between germline ends came to 7 bases. DNA for the CDR3: TGTGCCAGCAGCTTGCTCGGGGCTGGGGCCAACGTCCTGACTTTC. This translates into CASSLLGAGANVLTF.

The J gene is TRBJ2-6, the V gene TRBV7-3, with D unresolved. The CDR3 loop spans 16 amino acids. CDR1 SGHTA and CDR2 FQGTGA come from the germline V gene. V was clipped by 5 bases and J by 0 bases, with 11 bases between them. This CDR3 reads CASSPRVLSGANVLTF. Here the CDR3 DNA reads TGTGCCAGCAGCCCTCGAGTACTCTCTGGGGCCAACGTCCTGACTTTC.

CDR3 loop: CASSSGANTEAFF. The CDR3 DNA reads TGTGCCAGCAGTTCGGGAGCGAACACTGAAGCTTTCTTT. J is TRBJ1-1 and V is TRBV6-5; D is unresolved. CDR3 length equals 13 residues. Trimming left V 4 bases short and J 1 base short, with 7 bases between. Germline-derived CDR1 and CDR2 are MNHEY and SVGAGI.

The V call is TRBV2, the J call TRBJ2-3; no clear D. Germline V gene data show CDR1 as SNHLY and CDR2 as FYNNEI. Trimming cost V 2 bases and J 6 bases, with 6 bases left between them. This CDR3 region has 12 residues. CDR3 amino acids: CASSELTDTQYF. The CDR3 DNA sequence: TGTGCCAGCAGTGAATTGACTGATACGCAGTATTTT.

V usage is TRBV5-8 and J usage is TRBJ2-3, with D perhaps matching TRBD2 (5 bases). Germline V CDR1 and CDR2: SGHTS, YDEGEE. V was pared by 1 base and J by 1 base, with 19 bases between. CDR3 size: 18 residues. CDR3 residues: CASSLNRGTNPGTDTQYF. The DNA for the CDR3 is TGTGCCAGCAGCTTGAACCGGGGAACTAATCCGGGCACAGATACGCAGTATTTT.

In its sample, this clone was seen once. The chain recombines TRBV12-5 with TRBJ1-5; 7 bases line up with TRBD1. Losses at the gene ends were 7 bases for V and 3 bases for J; bases not matched to a gene: 6. Germline CDR1 reads LGHNT; CDR2 reads FRNRAP. The CDR3 length is 14 residues. DNA of the CDR3: TGTGCTAGTGCGACGGGACAGCCCAATCAGCCCCAGCATTTT. It translates to CASATGQPNQPQHF.

This chain joins TRBV11-2 and TRBJ2-7; tentative D call: TRBD1 (6 bases). V lost 5 bases, J lost 3 bases, and 11 bases lay in between. Germline V gene data show CDR1 as SGHAT and CDR2 as FQNNGV. The CDR3 loop spans 13 amino acids. The chain's CDR3 is CASSLGQNYEQYV. The DNA for the CDR3 is TGTGCCAGCAGCCTCGGACAGAACTACGAGCAGTACGTC.

This chain uses TRBV5-1 with TRBJ1-2, with 12 bases fitting TRBD1. With 3 bases clipped from V and 6 bases from J, the junction kept 12 bases outside the gene matches. Germline-derived CDR1 and CDR2 are SGHRS and YFSETQ. This CDR3 contains 17 residues. The CDR3 region has the DNA TGCGCCAGCAGCTCACGGCGGGACAGGGGGCCTTTGCATGGCTACACCTTC. This sequence encodes CASSSRRDRGPLHGYTF.

The chain uses TRBV2 and TRBJ1-5, with D possibly being TRBD1 (6 bases). Germline V gives CDR1 SNHLY, CDR2 FYNNEI. Trimming pared 2 bases from V and 4 bases from J, leaving 12 bases between. This CDR3 has 15 amino acids. CDR3 DNA sequence: TGTGCCAGCAGTGAATTGGGACACTTAAATCAGCCCCAGCATTTT. It translates to CASSELGHLNQPQHF.

The chain recombines TRBV18 with TRBJ1-1; 8 bases fit TRBD1. The V and J ends lost 3 bases and 7 bases, in that order; junction bases with no gene match: 10. CDR1 is KGHSH and CDR2 is LQKENI in the germline V gene. The CDR3 has 15 amino acids. The CDR3 is CASSPNSVTGVEAFF. Written as DNA, the CDR3 is TGTGCCAGCTCACCTAACTCGGTGACAGGGGTTGAAGCTTTCTTT.

The chain employs TRBV5-1 and TRBJ1-1; a weak D match, TRBD1 (6 bases). V was pared by 2 bases and J by 4 bases, with 12 bases between. This CDR3 is built from 14 residues. Germline V gene sequence: CDR1 SGHRS, CDR2 YFSETQ. Written as DNA, the CDR3 is TGCGCCAGCAGCTTCGGGGGGCAGGCCACTGAAGCTTTCTTT. This sequence encodes CASSFGGQATEAFF.

The V call is TRBV2, the J call TRBJ1-4, with 7 bases aligning to TRBD1. Germline CDR1 is SNHLY and CDR2 is FYNNEI. CDR3 size: 15 residues. V lost 1 base to trimming and J lost 4 bases; unmatched junction nucleotides: 3. CDR3 residues: CASSEGQGVNEKLFF. The CDR3 coding sequence is TGTGCCAGCAGTGAAGGGCAGGGGGTTAATGAAAAACTGTTTTTT.

The chain carries TRBV9 and TRBJ2-3, with 12 bases aligning to TRBD2. The V segment lost 0 bases and the J segment 4 bases; nucleotides outside the gene matches: 3. The V gene's germline CDR1 is SGDLS and CDR2 YYNGEE. This CDR3 is built from 16 residues. The CDR3 region has the DNA TGTGCCAGCAGCGTAGGCCTAGCGGGGGGGGCAGATACGCAGTATTTT. Encoded protein: CASSVGLAGGADTQYF.

This rearrangement joins TRBV28 to TRBJ1-1; D might be TRBD1 (6 bases). Germline V lookup: CDR1 MDHEN, CDR2 SYDVKM. Trimming removed 8 bases at V and 5 bases at J, with 12 bases between. The CDR3 has 12 residues. The CDR3 protein is CASQGIWTEAFF. The CDR3 coding sequence is TGTGCCAGCCAGGGGATTTGGACTGAAGCTTTCTTT.

The chain uses TRBV10-1 and TRBJ1-6; 7 bases align to TRBD1. Germline CDR1 reads WNHNN; CDR2 reads SYGVQD (reference sequence). CDR3 length: 12 amino acids. V was clipped by 5 bases and J by 8 bases; unmatched bases: 0. In nucleotides, the CDR3 is TGCGCCAGCAGTACAGGGGATTCACCCCTCCACTTT. Amino acid sequence: CASSTGDSPLHF.

The gene calls are TRBV18 and TRBJ1-2, with 8 bases matching TRBD1. Germline loops: CDR1 KGHSH, CDR2 LQKENI. The CDR3 runs to 16 residues. Trimming at V came to 2 bases and at J to 4 bases, leaving 9 bases not matched to a gene. The CDR3 region has the DNA TGTGCCAGCTCACCAACAGACAGGGGCACAGGCTATGGCTACACCTTC. It codes for CASSPTDRGTGYGYTF.

This clone was seen a few times. The V and J genes are TRBV21-1 and TRBJ2-7; TRBD2 was called by the table and not checked on the DNA. TRBV21-1 is annotated as a pseudogene. The length of the CDR3 is 14 residues. CDR3 amino acids: CASSKALEAYEQYV. DNA for the CDR3: TGTGCCAGCAGCAAAGCGCTGGAGGCCTACGAGCAGTACGTC.

J is TRBJ1-2 and V is TRBV6-5; D is possibly TRBD1 (6 bases). This CDR3 has 13 amino acids. Trimming pared 8 bases from V and 1 base from J, leaving 11 bases between. The germline CDR1 and CDR2 sequences are MNHEY and SVGAGI. The chain's CDR3 is CASYRQDNYGYTF. CDR3 DNA: TGTGCCAGCTACCGACAGGATAACTATGGCTACACCTTC.

This chain uses TRBV19 with TRBJ1-5; 7 nucleotides line up with TRBD1. The CDR3 is 19 residues long. V shed 5 bases, J shed 5 bases, and the junction held 21 bases outside the gene matches. Germline-derived CDR1 and CDR2 are LNHDA and SQIVND (reference sequence). CDR3 region: CASSLLFGTVGDWDQPQHF. The CDR3 nucleotides are TGTGCCAGTAGTTTACTTTTCGGGACAGTTGGAGACTGGGATCAGCCCCAGCATTTT.